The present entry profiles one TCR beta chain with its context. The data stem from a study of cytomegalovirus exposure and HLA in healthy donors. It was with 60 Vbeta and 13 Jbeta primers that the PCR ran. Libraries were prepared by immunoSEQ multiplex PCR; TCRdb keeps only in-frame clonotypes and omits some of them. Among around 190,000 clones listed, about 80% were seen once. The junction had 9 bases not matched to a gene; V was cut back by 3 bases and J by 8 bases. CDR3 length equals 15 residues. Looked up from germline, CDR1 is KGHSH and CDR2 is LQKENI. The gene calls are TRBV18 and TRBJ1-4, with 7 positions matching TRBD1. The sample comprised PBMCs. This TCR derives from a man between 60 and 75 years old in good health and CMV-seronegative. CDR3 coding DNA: TGTGCCAGCTCACCGCGACAGGGCCAACAGGAAAAACTGTTTTTT. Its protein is CASSPRQGQQEKLFF.